This TCR beta chain derives from a study of cytomegalovirus exposure and HLA in healthy donors. Study-level points and caveats: Among TCR beta chains, those listed as cytomegalovirus-associated numbered over 150. An analysis done earlier found most TCR beta V segments productive about 90% or about 30% of the time. In a later analysis, TCR beta V- and J-gene trimming showed a link to a missense DCLRE1C variant.

The study ran its PCR with 60 Vbeta and 13 Jbeta primers. Produced via immunoSEQ multiplex PCR; TCRdb's table is partial and in-frame only. The table has approximately 220,000 clones, around 80% seen once; the top ten hold roughly 0.75%. The CDR3 spans 15 residues. The V end lost 0 bases, the J end lost 5 bases, and 14 bases lay between the germline ends. Looked up from germline, CDR1 is SGHDT and CDR2 is YYEEEE. For this clone: Its matching antigen is unknown.

The chain recombines TRBV5-6 with TRBJ2-5; tentatively, D is TRBD2 (7 bases). The clonotype originates from a boy younger than 10 in good health and CMV-seronegative. The sequencing sample was made of PBMCs. CDR3 nucleotides: TGTGCCAGCAGCTTGGTCATGCGGGGGCCCGAGACCCAGTACTTC. As protein: CASSLVMRGPETQYF. Full variable domain (rest looked up from reference TRBV5-6 and TRBJ2-5): DAGVTQSPTHLIKTRGQQVTLRCSPKSGHDTVSWYQQALGQGPQFIFQYYEEEERQRGNFPDRFSGHQFPNYSSELNVNALLLGDSALYLCASSLVMRGPETQYFGPGTRLLVL.